The source of this TCR beta chain is a study of T cell changes during pregnancy in multiple sclerosis (dated by TCRdb to about 2019). For context, the study as a whole: In women with multiple sclerosis, the researchers looked at how the T cell repertoire shifted as pregnancy progressed.

The library was produced with the immunoSEQ multiplex PCR assay. TCRdb carries this immuneACCESS record with in-frame sequences only. Its versions omit some clonotypes, under half of them owing to an unresolved V gene in the studies checked, with the rest unexplained. The sample records approximately 100,000 clones, 90% to 95% of which are singletons. About 3% of the sample lies in the top ten. Notes on this clone: Its binding antigen is unknown. Per-base quality was not reported, and no clone a single base away is much larger than it.

Looking up the germline V gene yields CDR1 MDHEN and CDR2 SYDVKM. V is reduced by 4 bases and J by 9 bases, leaving a spacing of 10 bases between them. Inclusive of the bounding cysteine and phenylalanine, the CDR3 is 12 residues long. Solely the CDR3 DNA is kept, with 36 bases framed from the first base. This sequence originates from a female donor with multiple sclerosis, enrolled in a pregnancy study. Recombination connected TRBV28 to TRBJ1-5; the best D guess is TRBD1, with 5 bases matching. Specimen: peripheral blood, collected after pregnancy. The CDR3 region reads CASSSGVLPQHF. The sequence in DNA is TGTGCCAGCAGTTCGGGGGTATTGCCCCAGCATTTT.